This T cell receptor beta chain was recorded in a study of T cell responses to AZD1222 COVID-19 vaccine. Study findings and constraints: The reported proportion of spike-specific TCRs targeting unmutated variant regions was nearly half. Among the donors, most were white British and more were female, and clonal diversity was possibly underestimated.

The CDR3 is 13 amino acids. V lost 2 bases to trimming and J lost 8 bases, with 12 bases between them. Germline CDR1 MDHEN, CDR2 SYDVKM. Sequenced by immunoSEQ multiplex PCR; TCRdb stores in-frame clones only, minus some. The repertoire includes under 70,000 clones, roughly 80% of them detected once, and 5% sits in the top ten. On this clone: The antigen is not known.

Pooled samples include second doses given at about 4 or 12 weeks. The clonotype originates from an adult who received the AZD1222 COVID-19 vaccine. The input for sequencing was peripheral blood, taken 28 days after the second AZD1222 dose. The V gene is TRBV28, the J gene TRBJ1-2; D is ambiguous. The CDR3 reads CASSLEGWRGYTF. In nucleotides, the CDR3 is TGTGCCAGCAGTTTAGAAGGCTGGCGGGGCTACACCTTC.